This is a list of T cell receptor beta chains from one sample in a study of OX40 agonist ivuxolimab in advanced cancers. Method: immunoSEQ multiplex PCR; TCRdb's copy keeps in-frame clones and lacks some. The sample holds about 12,000 clones, approximately 80% seen once. This sample comprised CD4+ or CD8+ T cells sorted from blood, obtained in a trial of the OX40 agonist ivuxolimab. These receptors were obtained from an adult with an advanced solid tumor such as melanoma, head and neck, liver or kidney cancer. The CDR3 runs from the conserved cysteine through the conserved F or W. A D gene is named only where the DNA matches it firmly. Expanded clones get a size class; other rows say once, few or many, or leave the size out.

size,V,J,D,DNA,CDR3
NA,TRBV2,TRBJ2-2,NA,TGTGCCACAGCGTCCGGGAACACCGGGGAGCTGTTTTTT,CATASGNTGELFF
NA,TRBV28,TRBJ1-2,NA,TGTGCCAGCAGTTTATGGGAACAGACGTCTCGGGGCTACACCTTC,CASSLWEQTSRGYTF
NA,TRBV11-1,TRBJ2-1,TRBD2,TGTGCCAGCAGCTTACCTACTAGCGGGCCCTACAATGAGCAGTTCTTC,CASSLPTSGPYNEQFF
NA,TRBV7-3,TRBJ1-2,NA,TGTGCCAGCTTGGACAGCGCCGGGAAGGGCTACACCTTC,CASLDSAGKGYTF
few,TRBV4-1,TRBJ1-1,NA,TGCGCCAGCAGCTCTAGAACTGAAGCTTTCTTT,CASSSRTEAFF
few,TRBV6-6,TRBJ1-2,TRBD1,TGTGCCAGCAGTGCCCTTACGTGGGAAGGACAGGTGACCTTC,CASSALTWEGQVTF
NA,TRBV29-1,TRBJ2-2,TRBD1,TGCAGCGTTGGGGGACAGGGGGCTGACGGGGAGCTGTTTTTT,CSVGGQGADGELFF
NA,TRBV13,TRBJ2-3,NA,TGTGCCAGCAGCTTAGAAGGCCGTGGGGCAGATACGCAGTATTTT,CASSLEGRGADTQYF
NA,TRBV7-9,TRBJ1-2,NA,TGTGCCAGCAGCTTGGGTTCCTATGGCTACACCTTC,CASSLGSYGYTF
once,TRBV5-1,TRBJ2-7,NA,TGCGCCAGCAGCTTGGATGGAGACTTTGCCGGGGACTTC,CASSLDGDFAGDF
NA,TRBV12-5,TRBJ1-5,NA,TGTGCTAGTGGGGACGGCAATCAGCCCCAGCATTTT,CASGDGNQPQHF
medium-sized,TRBV6-4,TRBJ2-3,NA,TGTGCCAGCAGTGCTAGCGGCACAGATACGCAGTATTTT,CASSASGTDTQYF
once,TRBV19,TRBJ2-1,TRBD2,TGTGCCAGTAGTATAGGTTGGGGGGGTGCCGATGAGCAGTTCTTC,CASSIGWGGADEQFF
NA,TRBV9,TRBJ2-3,TRBD1,TGTGCCAGCAGCGTCGGACAGGGAACAGATACGCAGTATTTT,CASSVGQGTDTQYF
once,TRBV9,TRBJ2-3,TRBD2,TGTGCCAGCAGCACGCACCCTACTAGCGGGACATCCGCAGATACGCAGTATTTT,CASSTHPTSGTSADTQYF
NA,TRBV7-2,TRBJ2-3,NA,TGTGCCAGCAGCTTAGCGCCGACTCCAGATACGCAGTATTTT,CASSLAPTPDTQYF
NA,TRBV7-3,TRBJ1-1,NA,TGTGCCAGCAGCTTCTCCGCGACGGGGAACACTGAAGCTTTCTTT,CASSFSATGNTEAFF
NA,TRBV5-4,TRBJ1-2,NA,TGTGCCAGCAGCGCAGGGAGAGAAGATGGCTACACCTTC,CASSAGREDGYTF
NA,TRBV7-9,TRBJ1-2,NA,TGTGCCAGCAGCTTAGAACTCGCGGGAGCTTATGGCTACACCTTC,CASSLELAGAYGYTF
NA,TRBV7-9,TRBJ2-3,TRBD2,TGTGCCAGCAGTCCTGAGGGGCGGGGGGTCACAGATACGCAGTATTTT,CASSPEGRGVTDTQYF
few,TRBV9,TRBJ2-7,NA,TGTGCCAGCAGCTCGGGCGCACCGAGCGAGCAGTACTTC,CASSSGAPSEQYF
NA,TRBV5-6,TRBJ1-2,TRBD1,TGTGCCAGCAGCCAAGGGACAGGGGGCTACACCTTC,CASSQGTGGYTF
NA,TRBV7-9,TRBJ1-2,NA,TGTGCCAGCAGCTTACAAGGGGGGGTCTATGGCTACACCTTC,CASSLQGGVYGYTF
NA,TRBV6-5,TRBJ2-5,NA,TGTGCCAGCAGTTGGGGGTACCAAGAGACCCAGTACTTC,CASSWGYQETQYF
NA,TRBV21-1,TRBJ2-7,NA,TGTGCCAGCAGCAAAGAGGGACGGGAGAGATACGAGCAGTACTTC,CASSKEGRERYEQYF
once,TRBV28,TRBJ1-2,NA,TGTGCCAGCAGTTTAAATGGCGCGCGTTACTATGGCTACACCTTC,CASSLNGARYYGYTF